One and the same sample provided the 21 T cell receptor beta chains below, sequenced in a study of T cells after yellow fever vaccination. Via MiXCR, TCRdb re-called the 5' RACE reads, giving one row per CDR3 protein. The sample consists of over 120,000 distinct CDR3 sequences, under 7% of them appearing once. Sequences were derived from CD4+ T cells sorted from PBMCs, sampled 10 days after the yellow fever booster vaccination. These receptors all come from a man aged 25-40 years who received the YFV17D yellow fever vaccine.

This clonotype was recorded many times. This chain links TRBV6-5 with TRBJ2-7; 8 bases are shared with TRBD2. Germline V CDR1 and CDR2: MNHEY, SVGAGI. V gave up 2 bases and J gave up 4 bases; unmatched junction bases: 10. The CDR3 loop spans 16 amino acids. The CDR3, as DNA: TGTGCCAGCAGTTACATCGGGAGGGCCTCCAAGTACGAGCAGTACTTC. Its protein product is CASSYIGRASKYEQYF.

This clonotype was seen at least ten times. The CDR3 coding sequence is TGTGCCAGCAGTTACACTCGAGGGACAGCTCAAGAGACCCAGTACTTC. It is translated as CASSYTRGTAQETQYF. The V call is TRBV6-2 or TRBV6-3, the J call TRBJ2-5, with 7 bases identical to TRBD1. The V and J ends lost 2 bases and 2 bases, in that order; junction bases with no gene match: 8. Looked up from germline, CDR1 is MNHEY and CDR2 is SVGEGT. There are 16 residues in the CDR3.

On this clonotype: This could be a read error, since a much larger clone is one nucleotide away. This sequence joins TRBV20-1 and TRBJ2-7, with D perhaps matching TRBD1 (6 bases). The CDR3 is made up of 14 amino acids. The germline V gene has CDR1 DFQATT and CDR2 SNEGSKA (reference sequence). The germline V and J ends were trimmed by 3 bases and 9 bases, with 21 bases remaining between them. For the CDR3, the DNA is TGCAGTGCTAGCACCAGGGCCCAGGGGCTTAGGCAGTACTTC. Its translation is CSASTRAQGLRQYF.

In this sample, this clonotype turned up many times. The chain has TRBV29-1 and TRBJ2-7, with 11 bases fitting TRBD2. V shed 6 bases and J 3 bases; nucleotides not matched to a gene: 4. This CDR3 spans 13 amino acids. Germline CDR1 is SQVTM and CDR2 is ANQGSEA. CDR3 region: CSVKGLAGYEQYF. The CDR3 DNA reads TGCAGCGTAAAAGGACTAGCGGGCTACGAGCAGTACTTC.

In DNA form, the CDR3 reads TGCAGCGTTGCTACTAGCGTGTACAATGAGCAGTTCTTC. Its protein is CSVATSVYNEQFF. The chain links TRBV29-1 to TRBJ2-1; 7 bases line up with TRBD2. The J segment lost 4 bases and the V segment lost 4 bases, leaving 4 bases of the junction unmatched. CDR1 and CDR2 from the germline V gene are SQVTM and ANQGSEA. The CDR3 runs to 13 residues.

On this clonotype: Possible read error: a much larger clone is one base away. J is TRBJ2-7 and V is TRBV20-1; D may be TRBD1 (6 bases). The CDR3 totals 14 residues. V shed 6 bases and J shed 0 bases, with 15 bases lying between them. CDR1 and CDR2 from the germline V gene are DFQATT and SNEGSKA (reference sequence). CDR3: CSAAGVGHSYEQYF. The CDR3 region has the DNA TGCAGTGCCGCCGGGGTGGGACACTCCTACGAGCAGTACTTC.

This clonotype was recorded many times. The chain recombines TRBV7-2 with TRBJ2-7; 8 nucleotides align to TRBD2. CDR3 size: 13 residues. Germline-derived CDR1 and CDR2 are SGHTA and FQGNSA. The V segment lost 4 bases and the J segment 7 bases; nucleotides outside the gene matches: 6. The CDR3 loop is CASSSSSGNEQYF. DNA for the CDR3: TGTGCCAGCAGCTCTAGTAGCGGGAATGAGCAGTACTTC.

To note about this clonotype: A much larger clone sits a single nucleotide away, making a read error possible. The chain links TRBV7-3 to TRBJ2-5, with 8 bases aligning to TRBD2. The CDR3 spans 15 residues. Germline trimming cut 5 bases from V and 6 bases from J; bases unmatched to any gene: 11. CDR1 is SGHTA, CDR2 FQGTGA, per germline. The CDR3 here is CASSQVGGRSKTQYF. Here the CDR3 DNA reads TGTGCCAGCAGCCAAGTGGGCGGGAGGTCCAAGACCCAGTACTTC.

The chain couples TRBV7-9 to TRBJ1-1; D may be TRBD1 (5 bases). With 5 bases removed from V and 4 bases from J, the gap between germline ends came to 17 bases. CDR3 length: 15 amino acids. Germline assignment: CDR1 SEHNR and CDR2 FQNEAQ (reference sequence). The chain's CDR3 is CASSLWGEEGTEAFF. In DNA, the CDR3 is TGTGCCAGCAGCCTCTGGGGGGAGGAGGGCACTGAAGCTTTCTTT.

This chain connects TRBV7-8 to TRBJ2-7, with a possible D match to TRBD1 (5 bases). The V gene's germline CDR1 is SGHVS and CDR2 FQNEAQ. Trimming removed 8 bases at V and 6 bases at J, with 17 bases between. There are 13 residues in the CDR3. CDR3 DNA sequence: TGTGCCAGCGGCCCCAGGGTCCTCTGCGAGCAGTACTTC. Its protein product is CASGPRVLCEQYF.

This chain links TRBV10-3 with TRBJ2-5, with D hard to call. Germline CDR1 is ENHRY and CDR2 is SYGVKD. Between the trimmed V and J ends, which lost 0 bases and 5 bases, there was a span of 4 bases. This CDR3 comprises 12 residues. CDR3 coding DNA: TGTGCCATCAGTGAGTCGGTTGAGACCCAGTACTTC. Protein sequence: CAISESVETQYF.

As for this clonotype: A much larger clone lies a single base off, so this may be a read error. The chain employs TRBV11-2 and TRBJ2-4; D might be TRBD2 (5 bases). The CDR3 spans 18 residues. V gave up 3 bases and J gave up 8 bases, with 26 bases separating them. Germline V lookup: CDR1 SGHAT, CDR2 FQNNGV. The CDR3, as DNA: TGTGCCAGCAGCTTCCCGGTGCCAGGTCGGGGAGATGAGGACATTCAGTACTTC. It translates to CASSFPVPGRGDEDIQYF.

The V gene is TRBV15, the J gene TRBJ2-7; 9 positions match TRBD1. The germline V gene has CDR1 LNHNV and CDR2 YYDKDF (reference sequence). The CDR3 runs 14 residues. V shed 4 bases and J 4 bases; nucleotides not matched to a gene: 5. The CDR3 coding sequence is TGTGCCACCAGCACAAGACAGGGGGAGTACGAGCAGTACTTC. This encodes CATSTRQGEYEQYF.

This sequence joins TRBV6-2 or TRBV6-3 and TRBJ2-5, with D maybe TRBD1 (5 bases). Germline V lookup: CDR1 MNHEY, CDR2 SVGEGT. The CDR3 is made up of 13 amino acids. Trimming pared 6 bases from V and 7 bases from J, leaving 15 bases between. The CDR3 is CASSHLETGTQYF. As DNA, the CDR3 is TGTGCCAGCAGCCACCTCGAAACAGGGACCCAGTACTTC.

With respect to this clonotype: Being one base from a much bigger clone, this may be a read error. This rearrangement joins TRBV29-1 to TRBJ1-1, with unresolved D. V shed 7 bases and J shed 4 bases, with 10 bases lying between them. Germline V gene lookup returns CDR1 SQVTM and CDR2 ANQGSEA. CDR3 length: 11 residues. CDR3 sequence reads: CSARLVTEAFF. CDR3 in DNA: TGCAGCGCTCGACTGGTCACTGAAGCTTTCTTT.

This clonotype has ten or more counts. The chain's CDR3 is CASSLIGGTEETQYF. The CDR3 nucleotides are TGTGCCAGCAGCTTGATAGGGGGTACGGAAGAGACCCAGTACTTC. The chain uses TRBV5-6 and TRBJ2-5, with a possible D match to TRBD1 (6 bases). The V and J ends lost 1 base and 3 bases respectively, with 13 bases between them. The CDR3 is 15 amino acids. CDR1 SGHDT and CDR2 YYEEEE come from the germline V gene.

This clonotype was observed many times. DNA for the CDR3: TGTGCCACCAGCAGAACGTGGGACGGTACCTACGAGCAGTACTTC. Its translation: CATSRTWDGTYEQYF. The rearrangement uses TRBV15 and TRBJ2-7; D tentatively fits TRBD1 or TRBD2 (5 bases each). This CDR3 spans 15 amino acids. The V gene lost 2 bases and the J gene lost 2 bases, with 13 bases spanning the gap. From germline, CDR1 is LNHNV and CDR2 YYDKDF (reference sequence).

This clonotype appeared many times. The rearrangement links TRBV12-3 or TRBV12-4 to TRBJ2-7, with TRBD1 identical over 7 bases. After removal of 3 bases from V and 4 bases from J, the junction contained 9 bases not matched to a gene. The CDR3 is 15 amino acids. CDR3 nucleotide sequence: TGTGCCAGCAGTTTGAGGACAGGTGAGCGGTACGAGCAGTACTTC. It translates to CASSLRTGERYEQYF.

This clonotype was counted ten times or more. V gene TRBV24-1 combines with J gene TRBJ1-1; possible D gene TRBD1, 5 bases. The CDR3 totals 12 residues. Germline CDR1 is KGHDR and CDR2 is SFDVKD. V lost 9 bases and J lost 2, with 9 bases in between. The DNA for the CDR3 is TGTGCCACCGACGGGGGAAACACTGAAGCTTTCTTT. Amino acids: CATDGGNTEAFF.

The table lists this clonotype with many counts. The chain links TRBV7-2 to TRBJ2-2; D is undetermined. This CDR3 spans 12 amino acids. V lost 1 base and J 5 bases, leaving 2 bases between the germline ends. The germline CDR1 and CDR2 sequences are SGHTA and FQGNSA. The CDR3: CASSLETGELFF. Written as DNA, the CDR3 is TGTGCCAGCAGCTTAGAGACCGGGGAGCTGTTTTTT.

A note on this clonotype: Given a much more abundant clone one base away, this may be a read error. The chain couples TRBV19 to TRBJ1-2; D uncertain. V was shortened by 6 bases and J by 2 bases, with 13 bases between the two germline ends. Germline loops: CDR1 LNHDA, CDR2 SQIVND (reference sequence). The CDR3 length is 14 residues. The CDR3 DNA reads as TGTGCCAGTAGGCCCCCGGGAGGGAACTATGGCTACACCTTC. Translation: CASRPPGGNYGYTF.